This TCR beta chain was found in a study of response to subunit inactivated influenza vaccine. Study observations and caveats: Only a handful of new T cells, the authors suggested, are recruited with each seasonal influenza vaccination.

This CDR3 contains 14 residues. Germline lookup yields CDR1 SQVTM and CDR2 ANQGSEA. Trimming removed 4 bases from V and 3 bases from J, with 16 bases in between. TCRdb re-called the RT-PCR reads through MiXCR, storing one row per CDR3 protein. The table has fewer than 550,000 distinct CDR3 sequences, less than 30% seen once. Worth noting for this clonotype: Its antigen is unidentified.

The sequence was collected from a middle-aged man who received an inactivated influenza vaccine. This sample comprised CD4+ T cells sorted from PBMCs, obtained more than 4 days after vaccination. This chain joins TRBV29-1 and TRBJ2-7; D may correspond to TRBD1 or TRBD2 (7 bases each). DNA for the CDR3: TGCAGCGTTGGGGAGGGGACAGACTTCTACGAGCAGTACTTC. As protein: CSVGEGTDFYEQYF.